The 6 T cell receptor beta chains listed next were all sequenced from one sample in a study of beta chain features in type 1 diabetes. Expressed TCRB transcripts were sequenced because the entire RNA isolate underwent reverse transcription. Sequenced by immunoSEQ multiplex PCR; TCRdb stores in-frame clones only, minus some. The table has around 44,000 clones, 51% seen once. Sequencing was carried out using Tregs from blood. The source of these receptors is a woman aged 18-35 years in good health.

This clone was counted between two and nine times. The chain combines TRBV11-2 with TRBJ2-1; the D gene is possibly TRBD2 (5 bases). CDR3 length: 17 residues. The germline V gene encodes CDR1 SGHAT and CDR2 FQNNGV. The V end lost 0 bases, the J end lost 0 bases, and 12 bases lay between the germline ends. CDR3 sequence reads: CASSLDGQRSSYNEQFF. The CDR3 DNA reads TGTGCCAGCAGCTTAGATGGGCAGCGGAGCTCCTACAATGAGCAGTTCTTC.

This clone was seen more than once but under ten times. The genes are TRBV7-2 and TRBJ1-5, with a possible D match to TRBD1 (6 bases). V was trimmed by 3 bases and J by 3 bases, leaving 12 bases between them. Germline CDR1 and CDR2: SGHTA and FQGNSA. CDR3 length equals 15 residues. CDR3 amino acids: CASSFSQGFNQPQHF. CDR3 nucleotides: TGTGCCAGCAGCTTTTCACAGGGTTTCAATCAGCCCCAGCATTTT.

The rearrangement links TRBV29-1 to TRBJ1-1; no reliable D call. Germline values: CDR1 SQVTM, CDR2 ANQGSEA. The CDR3 contains 11 residues. Trimming stripped 5 bases from V and 2 bases from J, with 6 bases between. The DNA of the CDR3 is TGCAGCGTTCTAATAAACACTGAAGCTTTCTTT. Translated, it gives CSVLINTEAFF.

The chain carries TRBV6-1 and TRBJ2-2; 9 bases fit TRBD1. Per germline, CDR1 MNHNS and CDR2 SASEGT. The CDR3 extends over 14 amino acids. The J segment lost 7 bases and the V segment lost 10 bases, leaving 10 bases of the junction unmatched. Here the CDR3 DNA reads TGTGCCATCCAAGACAGGGGGTATAGCGGGGAGCTGTTTTTT. Translated, it gives CAIQDRGYSGELFF.

The V gene is TRBV7-9, the J gene TRBJ2-5; no definite D call. This CDR3 has 11 amino acids. Germline V lookup: CDR1 SEHNR, CDR2 FQNEAQ (reference sequence). Trimming cost V 3 bases and J 7 bases, with 6 bases left between them. This chain's CDR3 is CASSLVGTQYF. CDR3 nucleotides: TGTGCCAGCAGCTTGGTCGGGACCCAGTACTTC.

CDR3 bases: TGTGCCAGCAGCCGGAATACGGGGGAGTATGGCTACACCTTC. It encodes CASSRNTGEYGYTF. The V call is TRBV7-9, the J call TRBJ1-2; weak D call: TRBD1 (5 bases). CDR3 size: 14 residues. The germline V gene encodes CDR1 SEHNR and CDR2 FQNEAQ (reference sequence). Deletions cut 5 bases from V and 5 bases from J, with 15 bases between.